The rows below give T cell receptor beta chains drawn from one sample of a study of blood T cell repertoires in COVID-19. Assay used: immunoSEQ multiplex PCR; TCRdb lists only in-frame clones, some missing. The repertoire includes 150,000 to 180,000 clones, more than 80% of them detected once, and 15% sits in the top ten. The sample consisted of peripheral blood. These receptors all stem from a woman between 35 and 50 years old with acute or convalescent COVID-19. Each CDR3 is given with its conserved first and last residue. Fields, in order: V gene, D gene, clone size, J gene, CDR3 protein, CDR3 DNA. A D gene is named only where the DNA matches it firmly. For some rows the clone size is stated as once, few or many, or as a class when expanded; others skip it.

v_gene: TRBV5-4
d_gene: NA
abundance: NA
j_gene: TRBJ1-3
CDR3aa: CASSLGGPSSGNTIYF
CDR3nt: TGTGCCAGCAGCTTGGGGGGCCCGAGCTCTGGAAACACCATATATTTT

v_gene: TRBV18
d_gene: NA
abundance: NA
j_gene: TRBJ2-7
CDR3aa: CASSFRGFLVDEQYF
CDR3nt: TGTGCCAGCTCATTCCGGGGATTTTTGGTCGACGAGCAGTACTTC

v_gene: TRBV7-8
d_gene: TRBD2
abundance: NA
j_gene: TRBJ2-7
CDR3aa: CASSLRTVLAGSSYEQYF
CDR3nt: TGTGCCAGCAGCTTAAGGACAGTCCTAGCGGGCAGCTCCTACGAGCAGTACTTC

v_gene: TRBV27
d_gene: TRBD1
abundance: once
j_gene: TRBJ1-1
CDR3aa: CASSFGSKGTPDREGTEAFF
CDR3nt: TGTGCCAGCAGTTTTGGATCGAAAGGAACCCCAGACAGGGAAGGAACTGAAGCTTTCTTT

v_gene: TRBV21-1
d_gene: NA
abundance: NA
j_gene: TRBJ2-5
CDR3aa: CASSTRLAGVQETQYF
CDR3nt: TGTGCCAGCAGCACAAGACTAGCGGGAGTTCAAGAGACCCAGTACTTC

v_gene: TRBV6-6
d_gene: NA
abundance: NA
j_gene: TRBJ2-2
CDR3aa: CASSYPELGSGELFF
CDR3nt: TGTGCCAGCAGTTACCCCGAGTTGGGGAGCGGGGAGCTGTTTTTT

v_gene: TRBV27
d_gene: NA
abundance: NA
j_gene: TRBJ1-3
CDR3aa: CASSLSGGSSGNTIYF
CDR3nt: TGTGCCAGCAGTTTATCAGGCGGGAGCTCTGGAAACACCATATATTTT

v_gene: TRBV10-1
d_gene: NA
abundance: NA
j_gene: TRBJ1-2
CDR3aa: CASSESGGERGYTF
CDR3nt: TGCGCCAGCAGTGAGTCTGGGGGCGAACGTGGCTACACCTTC

v_gene: TRBV5-4
d_gene: TRBD2
abundance: NA
j_gene: TRBJ2-7
CDR3aa: CASSLGLASYEQYF
CDR3nt: TGTGCCAGCAGCTTGGGACTAGCTTCCTACGAGCAGTACTTC

v_gene: TRBV7-3
d_gene: TRBD2
abundance: NA
j_gene: TRBJ2-5
CDR3aa: CASSPQAGGAETQYF
CDR3nt: TGTGCCAGCAGCCCTCAAGCGGGAGGGGCAGAGACCCAGTACTTC

v_gene: TRBV19
d_gene: NA
abundance: NA
j_gene: TRBJ1-6
CDR3aa: CASSESWTDNNSPLHF
CDR3nt: TGTGCCAGTAGCGAATCGTGGACAGACAATAATTCACCCCTCCACTTT

v_gene: TRBV19
d_gene: NA
abundance: NA
j_gene: TRBJ1-1
CDR3aa: CASSTREGFLREAFF
CDR3nt: TGTGCCAGTAGCACCCGGGAGGGGTTCTTGCGGGAAGCTTTCTTT

v_gene: TRBV6-1
d_gene: NA
abundance: NA
j_gene: TRBJ1-1
CDR3aa: CASSEKQGYTEAFF
CDR3nt: TGTGCCAGCAGTGAAAAACAGGGATACACTGAAGCTTTCTTT

v_gene: TRBV6-5
d_gene: NA
abundance: NA
j_gene: TRBJ2-5
CDR3aa: CASSYSRQKKTQYF
CDR3nt: TGTGCCAGCAGTTACTCGAGACAGAAAAAGACCCAGTACTTC

v_gene: TRBV9
d_gene: NA
abundance: NA
j_gene: TRBJ1-1
CDR3aa: CASSASGTLNTEAFF
CDR3nt: TGTGCCAGCAGCGCATCCGGGACACTGAACACTGAAGCTTTCTTT

v_gene: TRBV4-1
d_gene: NA
abundance: once
j_gene: TRBJ1-1
CDR3aa: CASSPDPTDSHTEAFF
CDR3nt: TGCGCCAGCAGCCCCGACCCGACCGACAGCCACACTGAAGCTTTCTTT

v_gene: TRBV9
d_gene: TRBD2
abundance: NA
j_gene: TRBJ2-5
CDR3aa: CASSVGLAVTQETQYF
CDR3nt: TGTGCCAGCAGCGTAGGGCTAGCGGTAACCCAAGAGACCCAGTACTTC

v_gene: TRBV7-3
d_gene: TRBD1
abundance: NA
j_gene: TRBJ2-7
CDR3aa: CASSLKWTGDYEQYF
CDR3nt: TGTGCCAGCAGCTTAAAGTGGACAGGGGACTACGAGCAGTACTTC

v_gene: TRBV6-6
d_gene: NA
abundance: NA
j_gene: TRBJ2-7
CDR3aa: CASSTGTTYEQYF
CDR3nt: TGTGCCAGCAGTACCGGGACAACCTACGAGCAGTACTTC

v_gene: TRBV6-4
d_gene: TRBD1
abundance: NA
j_gene: TRBJ2-2
CDR3aa: CASSPDRGTGELFF
CDR3nt: TGTGCCAGCAGTCCCGACAGGGGGACCGGGGAGCTGTTTTTT

v_gene: TRBV5-1
d_gene: TRBD1
abundance: NA
j_gene: TRBJ2-4
CDR3aa: CASSLDGQEQYF
CDR3nt: TGCGCCAGCAGCCTAGATGGACAGGAGCAGTACTTC

v_gene: TRBV3-1/TRBV3-2
d_gene: NA
abundance: NA
j_gene: TRBJ2-2
CDR3aa: CASSQIAVWGTGELFF
CDR3nt: TGTGCCAGCAGCCAGATAGCGGTCTGGGGGACCGGGGAGCTGTTTTTT

v_gene: TRBV9
d_gene: NA
abundance: NA
j_gene: TRBJ2-3
CDR3aa: CASSVAGGFGEDTQYF
CDR3nt: TGTGCCAGCAGCGTAGCTGGGGGGTTTGGTGAGGATACGCAGTATTTT